These 12 T cell receptor beta chains were sequenced from one sample in a study of T cells in Graves' hyperthyroidism and ophthalmopathy. From RNA transcripts, TCR beta CDR3 regions were amplified. When the TCR CDR3 underwent first-round RT-PCR, the HTBI primer set was used. Each CDR3 protein is one row after TCRdb ran MiXCR on the multiplex PCR reads. The sample has about 280,000 distinct CDR3 sequences, under 30% seen once. The sample consisted of blood. The source of these receptors is a man in his forties with Graves' hyperthyroidism that later progressed to Graves' ophthalmopathy.

This clonotype was counted between two and nine times. The chain combines TRBV20-1 with TRBJ2-4; perhaps D is TRBD1 or TRBD2 (5 bases each). CDR1 is DFQATT and CDR2 is SNEGSKA in the germline V gene (reference sequence). This CDR3 has 16 amino acids. V was trimmed by 1 base and J by 0 bases, leaving 13 bases between them. CDR3 sequence: CSARGGSTLAKNIQYF. The CDR3 DNA reads as TGCAGTGCTAGAGGGGGGTCTACATTAGCCAAAAACATTCAGTACTTC.

This clonotype was detected ten times or more. V usage is TRBV27 and J usage is TRBJ2-4; D might be TRBD1 (6 bases). CDR1 is MNHEY and CDR2 is SMNVEV in the germline V gene (reference sequence). The CDR3 has 13 residues. Trimming stripped 3 bases from V and 8 bases from J, with 11 bases between. This CDR3 is CASSFSRGDIQYF. In nucleotides, the CDR3 is TGTGCCAGCAGTTTTTCCAGGGGAGACATTCAGTACTTC.

The chain combines TRBV12-3 or TRBV12-4 with TRBJ1-1, with 8 bases matching TRBD1. The CDR3 has 16 amino acids. With V trimmed by 6 bases and J by 1 base, 10 bases remained unmatched. The CDR3 spells CASSQRTGWRNTEAFF. CDR3 nucleotides: TGTGCCAGCAGCCAGAGGACAGGGTGGAGGAACACTGAAGCTTTCTTT.

Many counts were recorded for this clonotype. CDR3 sequence reads: CASSIAEGVGQPQHF. In nucleotides, the CDR3 is TGTGCCAGTAGTATCGCTGAGGGGGTGGGACAGCCCCAGCATTTT. V is TRBV19 and J is TRBJ1-5, with D possibly matching TRBD1 (6 bases). Germline V gives CDR1 LNHDA, CDR2 SQIVND (reference sequence). With 3 bases removed from V and 7 bases from J, the gap between germline ends came to 16 bases. This CDR3 region has 15 residues.

Many counts were recorded for this clonotype. Here the CDR3 reads CASRGLVTGELFF. The CDR3, as DNA: TGTGCCAGTCGGGGACTAGTAACCGGGGAGCTGTTTTTT. This chain links TRBV19 with TRBJ2-2; 8 bases line up with TRBD2. The CDR3 runs 13 residues. Germline lookup yields CDR1 LNHDA and CDR2 SQIVND (reference sequence). J gave up 5 bases and V 8 bases, and 4 bases lay outside the gene matches. The variable domain in full, completed from reference TRBV19 and TRBJ2-2, reads DGGITQSPKYLFRKEGQNVTLSCEQNLNHDAMYWYRQDPGQGLRLIYYSQIVNDFQKGDIAEGYSVSREKKESFPLTVTSAQKNPTAFYLCASRGLVTGELFFGEGSRLTVL.

Ten or more counts support this clonotype. The chain has TRBV6-1 and TRBJ1-5; D might be TRBD1 (5 bases). Germline loops: CDR1 MNHNS, CDR2 SASEGT. The CDR3 extends over 14 amino acids. Trimming stripped 7 bases from V and 4 bases from J, with 14 bases between. This CDR3 reads CASTEGARNQPQHF. The DNA of the CDR3 is TGTGCCAGCACCGAAGGGGCCCGAAATCAGCCCCAGCATTTT.

This clonotype was picked up many times. The rearrangement joins TRBV20-1 to TRBJ2-3; 9 bases map to TRBD2. Germline values: CDR1 DFQATT, CDR2 SNEGSKA (reference sequence). Germline trimming cut 2 bases from V and 0 bases from J; bases unmatched to any gene: 12. This CDR3 has 18 amino acids. The CDR3 spells CSARLAGGRGSSTDTQYF. The CDR3 bases are TGCAGTGCTAGACTAGCGGGCGGGAGGGGCTCTAGCACAGATACGCAGTATTTT.

In this sample, this clonotype turned up many times. The V and J genes are TRBV3-1 and TRBJ2-2; D uncertain. V lost 5 bases and J lost 0, with 13 bases in between. Germline CDR1 LGHDT, CDR2 YNNKEL (reference sequence). This CDR3 has 16 amino acids. CDR3 in amino acids: CASSAGFSPNTGELFF. The CDR3 DNA is TGTGCCAGCAGCGCCGGTTTTAGCCCGAACACCGGGGAGCTGTTTTTT.

The V gene is TRBV28, the J gene TRBJ1-2; D is perhaps TRBD1 (6 bases). The V end was cut by 6 bases, the J end by 2 bases, with 16 bases between. This CDR3 is built from 15 residues. The germline gives CDR1 MDHEN, CDR2 SYDVKM. CDR3 region: CASRPIQGPNYGYTF. CDR3 sequence (DNA): TGTGCCAGCAGGCCCATCCAGGGGCCAAACTATGGCTACACCTTC.

This clonotype was recorded at least ten times. The V and J genes are TRBV12-3 or TRBV12-4 and TRBJ1-5, with 8 bases that match TRBD1. The CDR3 extends over 13 amino acids. Trimming cost V 7 bases and J 7 bases; bases outside gene matches: 6. The CDR3 DNA reads TGTGCCAGCACCCCAGGGGGCCCCCAGCCCCAGCATTTT. Translating it yields CASTPGGPQPQHF.

This clonotype was detected many times. The V call is TRBV6-5, the J call TRBJ2-7; D may be TRBD2 (6 bases). From germline, CDR1 is MNHEY and CDR2 SVGAGI. CDR3 length equals 14 residues. Trimming shortened V by 6 bases and J by 3 bases, and 15 bases separated the two germline ends. CDR3 nucleotides: TGTGCCAGCAGCCAACCGGGAGTCCGCTACGAGCAGTACTTC. As protein: CASSQPGVRYEQYF.

In this sample, this clonotype turned up many times. The chain links TRBV6-5 to TRBJ1-2, with a tentative D call TRBD1 (6 bases). Germline assignment: CDR1 MNHEY and CDR2 SVGAGI. CDR3 length equals 14 residues. The V gene lost 2 bases and the J gene lost 6 bases, with 13 bases spanning the gap. This CDR3 reads CASSYRGGGNGYTF. For the CDR3, the DNA is TGTGCCAGCAGTTACCGAGGGGGGGGTAATGGCTACACCTTC.